This TCR beta chain derives from a study of Ad26.COV2.S vaccination and SARS-CoV-2 variants. For the study at large: Donor got 5x10^10 or 1x10^11 viral particles of Ad26.COV2.S.

Assay: immunoSEQ multiplex PCR; the TCRdb copy retains only in-frame clones and omits some. The sample holds about 350,000 clones, approximately 86% seen once. The study, taken as a whole, reports: Spike-specific TCR breadth was greater after Ad26.COV2.S than placebo.

The treatment is: around 19 received Ad26.COV2.S at low or high dose, single or two shots; a few received placebo; per-sample allocation not given. Sampling was done on day 63 after the first vaccine or placebo injection. SARS-CoV-2 spike from the Wuhan strain was encoded by the vaccine, an Ad26 vector. Details on this clone: Its target is unknown.

This CDR3 has 13 residues. The V gene's germline CDR1 is SGHKS and CDR2 YYEKEE (reference sequence). J lost 13 bases, V lost 2 bases, and 7 bases had no gene match. The specimen was peripheral blood, collected in a trial of Ad26.COV2.S vaccine versus placebo. The receptor was derived from a person between 18 and 65 years old who received the Ad26.COV2.S COVID-19 vaccine or a placebo. V usage is TRBV5-5 and J usage is TRBJ1-1, with 11 bases aligning to TRBD1. The CDR3 region is CASSLLPGQGVFF. For the CDR3, the DNA is TGTGCCAGCAGCTTACTACCGGGACAGGGGGTTTTCTTT.